These 14 T cell receptor beta chains were all obtained from the same sample, sequenced in a study of T cells in Graves' hyperthyroidism and ophthalmopathy. The investigators amplified TCR beta CDR3 regions from RNA transcripts. Primed by the HTBI set, a first-round RT-PCR was run on the TCR CDR3. TCRdb itself ran the multiplex PCR reads through MiXCR, one entry per CDR3 protein. Of 730,000 or so distinct CDR3 sequences in the sample, under 20% were seen once. The material sequenced was blood. These receptors all stem from a woman in her forties or fifties with Graves' hyperthyroidism that later progressed to Graves' ophthalmopathy.

This clonotype was recorded at least ten times. The V gene is TRBV20-1, the J gene TRBJ1-2; 8 bases agree with TRBD1. The CDR3 has 13 residues. Germline V lookup: CDR1 DFQATT, CDR2 SNEGSKA (reference sequence). The V gene end was trimmed by 6 bases and the J gene end by 4 bases; junction bases not matched to a gene: 7. The CDR3 DNA follows: TGCAGTGCCCTGACAGGGGTTGGCTATGGCTACACCTTC. Amino acids: CSALTGVGYGYTF.

This clonotype has ten or more counts. The chain couples TRBV12-3 or TRBV12-4 to TRBJ1-2; the match to TRBD1 covers 8 bases. With V trimmed by 6 bases and J by 6 bases, 12 bases remained unmatched. The CDR3 is 15 amino acids. The CDR3, as DNA: TGTGCCAGCAGCCCCCCGGACAGGGTTGGGGATGGCTACACCTTC. It encodes CASSPPDRVGDGYTF.

This clonotype was seen ten or more times. The chain recombines TRBV3-1 with TRBJ2-1; D might be TRBD1 or TRBD2, each matching 6 bases. The CDR3 covers 13 residues. Germline CDR1 reads LGHDT; CDR2 reads YNNKEL (reference sequence). V was clipped by 4 bases and J by 10 bases, with 14 bases between them. In DNA, the CDR3 is TGTGCCAGCAGCCCCCTGGAGGGGACAGAGCAGTTCTTC. Translated: CASSPLEGTEQFF.

This clonotype was detected many times. This rearrangement joins TRBV6-1 to TRBJ1-1, with D perhaps matching TRBD1 (5 bases). V was trimmed by 0 bases and J by 7 bases, leaving 15 bases between them. The CDR3 runs 15 residues. The germline gives CDR1 MNHNS, CDR2 SASEGT. The CDR3 DNA is TGTGCCAGCAGTGAAGCCATTCCCTACAGGTATGAAGCTTTCTTT. Translated: CASSEAIPYRYEAFF.

This clonotype was detected many times. The genes are TRBV5-1 and TRBJ2-7, with D possibly TRBD1 on 5 matching bases. Germline V gene data show CDR1 as SGHRS and CDR2 as YFSETQ. V lost 5 bases and J 2 bases, leaving 14 bases between the germline ends. The CDR3 spans 14 residues. This chain's CDR3 is CASRSGSDTYEQYF. The CDR3 nucleotides are TGCGCCAGCAGGTCTGGTTCGGACACCTACGAGCAGTACTTC. Full variable domain (remainder filled in from reference TRBV5-1 and TRBJ2-7): KAGVTQTPRYLIKTRGQQVTLSCSPISGHRSVSWYQQTPGQGLQFLFEYFSETQRNKGNFPGRFSGRQFSNSRSEMNVSTLELGDSALYLCASRSGSDTYEQYFGPGTRLTVT.

In this sample, this clonotype turned up many times. The chain links TRBV20-1 to TRBJ1-4; possibly TRBD1 for D (5 bases). V was cut by 5 bases and J by 5 bases, with 27 bases left in between. The CDR3 is 18 residues long. Germline V gives CDR1 DFQATT, CDR2 SNEGSKA (reference sequence). CDR3 nucleotides: TGCAGTGCTCTCGGGACTGCTGCCTGGTCCCTAAGAAATGAAAAACTGTTTTTT. It yields the protein CSALGTAAWSLRNEKLFF.

This clonotype was counted many times. This chain joins TRBV7-9 and TRBJ1-1; D ambiguous. Trimming removed 3 bases at V and 0 bases at J, with 11 bases between. This CDR3 region has 15 residues. Germline CDR1 reads SEHNR; CDR2 reads FQNEAQ (reference sequence). This chain's CDR3 is CASSLVQAMNTEAFF. In nucleotides, the CDR3 is TGTGCCAGCAGCTTGGTTCAGGCAATGAACACTGAAGCTTTCTTT.

This sequence joins TRBV6-1 and TRBJ2-3; D perhaps matches TRBD1 (5 bases). V lost 8 bases, J lost 2 bases, and 8 bases lay in between. The CDR3 consists of 12 residues. Germline CDR1 reads MNHNS; CDR2 reads SASEGT. DNA for the CDR3: TGTGCCAGCGGTGGGGCCACAGATACGCAGTATTTT. Residues: CASGGATDTQYF.

This chain joins TRBV19 and TRBJ1-5; D unclear. V dropped 6 bases and J dropped 0 bases, with 9 bases sitting between them. Germline-derived CDR1 and CDR2 are LNHDA and SQIVND (reference sequence). The CDR3 covers 14 residues. This CDR3 reads CASRPHDSNQPQHF. The CDR3 bases are TGTGCCAGTAGGCCCCACGATAGCAATCAGCCCCAGCATTTT.

The chain joins TRBV19 to TRBJ1-6; no reliable D call. CDR3 length: 14 amino acids. V lost 2 bases and J 10 bases, leaving 12 bases between the germline ends. Germline V lookup: CDR1 LNHDA, CDR2 SQIVND (reference sequence). CDR3 DNA sequence: TGTGCCAGTAGTATAACGGAGGGCGCATCACCCCTCCACTTT. Its translation is CASSITEGASPLHF.

The gene calls are TRBV19 and TRBJ2-2, with D perhaps assigned TRBD1 or TRBD2 (6 bases each). This CDR3 is built from 15 residues. The V gene lost 7 bases and the J gene lost 3 bases, with 15 bases spanning the gap. Germline CDR1 is LNHDA and CDR2 is SQIVND (reference sequence). CDR3: CASTERGPDTGELFF. CDR3 sequence (DNA): TGTGCCAGTACCGAACGGGGGCCCGACACCGGGGAGCTGTTTTTT.

On this clonotype itself: A clone one base away is much larger, so this may be a read error. This chain joins TRBV13 and TRBJ1-1; D not resolved. Germline V gene lookup returns CDR1 PRHDT and CDR2 FYEKMQ (reference sequence). The CDR3 runs to 16 residues. V lost 7 bases and J lost 4, with 22 bases in between. The CDR3 protein is CASNPPTSSWGTEAFF. The CDR3 DNA sequence: TGTGCCAGCAACCCACCGACCAGTAGCTGGGGCACTGAAGCTTTCTTT.

Many counts were recorded for this clonotype. The chain joins TRBV18 to TRBJ2-2; TRBD1 or TRBD2 may be the D gene (5 bases each). Germline loops: CDR1 KGHSH, CDR2 LQKENI. This CDR3 contains 14 residues. The V and J ends lost 5 bases and 6 bases respectively, with 13 bases between them. The CDR3 sequence: CASSSPQEAGELFF. The DNA for the CDR3 is TGTGCCAGCTCATCTCCACAGGAGGCCGGGGAGCTGTTTTTT.

This clonotype was counted ten times or more. This rearrangement joins TRBV5-1 to TRBJ2-6; D possibly matches TRBD1 or TRBD2 (5 bases each). Trimming took 0 bases from V and 0 from J, leaving 10 bases between them. This CDR3 is 17 amino acids long. CDR1 is SGHRS, CDR2 YFSETQ, per germline. CDR3 loop: CASSLAGTRSGANVLTF. Here the CDR3 DNA reads TGCGCCAGCAGCTTGGCGGGGACGCGCTCTGGGGCCAACGTCCTGACTTTC.